This entry lists 16 T cell receptor beta chains sequenced from one sample in a study of blood T cell repertoires in COVID-19. This table comes from immunoSEQ multiplex PCR, and its TCRdb copy is limited to in-frame clones, with some not included. Here the sample spans about 87,000 clones, 85% to 90% being singletons. The sequenced sample consisted of peripheral blood. The receptors stem from a man aged 35 to 55 with acute or convalescent COVID-19.

The rearrangement uses TRBV9 and TRBJ1-4, with D unclear. The germline V gene encodes CDR1 SGDLS and CDR2 YYNGEE. The CDR3 is made up of 15 amino acids. The germline V and J ends were trimmed by 4 bases and 0 bases, with 10 bases remaining between them. DNA of the CDR3: TGTGCCAGCAGCCCTTCGGTTTCAACTAATGAAAAACTGTTTTTT. Translated, it gives CASSPSVSTNEKLFF.

The chain couples TRBV24-1 to TRBJ2-5; TRBD2 aligns across 10 bases. The V gene's germline CDR1 is KGHDR and CDR2 SFDVKD. This CDR3 is 17 amino acids long. Trimming removed 3 bases from V and 5 bases from J; junction bases left unmatched: 11. The CDR3 protein is CATSDPGPLAGVETQYF. In DNA, the CDR3 is TGTGCCACCAGTGATCCGGGCCCTCTAGCGGGAGTTGAGACCCAGTACTTC.

The rearrangement links TRBV2 to TRBJ1-5, with 7 bases identical to TRBD1. CDR1 is SNHLY, CDR2 FYNNEI, per germline. The junction had 6 bases not matched to a gene; V was cut back by 6 bases and J by 4 bases. This CDR3 contains 14 residues. DNA of the CDR3: TGTGCCAGCAGAGGGGGACAGCCTAATCAGCCCCAGCATTTT. Its translation: CASRGGQPNQPQHF.

The V gene is TRBV12-3 or TRBV12-4, the J gene TRBJ1-4; no clear D. CDR3 length: 13 amino acids. Trimming removed 5 bases from V and 7 bases from J, with 11 bases in between. The CDR3 sequence is CASSREWSEKLFF. As DNA, the CDR3 is TGTGCCAGCAGTCGAGAATGGAGTGAAAAACTGTTTTTT.

This clone appeared a few times. This rearrangement joins TRBV2 to TRBJ2-7; perhaps TRBD2 as D (5 bases). This CDR3 comprises 13 residues. Germline assignment: CDR1 SNHLY and CDR2 FYNNEI. With 7 bases removed from V and 3 bases from J, the gap between germline ends came to 13 bases. CDR3 in DNA: TGTGCCAGCACCCTAAGAGGGTACTACGAGCAGTACTTC. Translating gives CASTLRGYYEQYF.

The chain combines TRBV6-5 with TRBJ1-4, with 7 bases aligning to TRBD1. The germline V gene encodes CDR1 MNHEY and CDR2 SVGAGI. The CDR3 covers 14 residues. Germline trimming cut 7 bases from V and 5 bases from J; bases unmatched to any gene: 7. The CDR3 region has the DNA TGTGCCAGCACTATGACAGGGCTAAATGAAAAACTGTTTTTT. Translating gives CASTMTGLNEKLFF.

The chain links TRBV7-2 to TRBJ1-1, with a possible D match to TRBD1 (6 bases). CDR1 is SGHTA, CDR2 FQGNSA, per germline. Trimming pared 5 bases from V and 4 bases from J, leaving 14 bases between. CDR3 size: 14 residues. CDR3 residues: CASSGTGYPTEAFF. The CDR3 DNA sequence: TGTGCCAGCAGCGGTACAGGGTACCCCACTGAAGCTTTCTTT. Supplemented by reference TRBV7-2 and TRBJ1-1, the full variable domain reads GAGVSQSPSNKVTEKGKDVELRCDPISGHTALYWYRQSLGQGLEFLIYFQGNSAPDKSGLPSDRFSAERTGGSVSTLTIQRTQQEDSAVYLCASSGTGYPTEAFFGQGTRLTVV.

The chain uses TRBV5-5 and TRBJ2-7, with D unclear. V lost 1 base and J lost 3, with 8 bases in between. This CDR3 spans 13 amino acids. CDR1 and CDR2 (germline): SGHKS, YYEKEE (reference sequence). CDR3 DNA sequence: TGTGCCAGCAGCTTGAACGGTGACTACGAGCAGTACTTC. The encoded protein is CASSLNGDYEQYF. Full variable domain (remainder filled in from reference TRBV5-5 and TRBJ2-7): DAGVTQSPTHLIKTRGQQVTLRCSPISGHKSVSWYQQVLGQGPQFIFQYYEKEERGRGNFPDRFSARQFPNYSSELNVNALLLGDSALYLCASSLNGDYEQYFGPGTRLTVT.

The chain recombines TRBV11-1 with TRBJ1-2; no firm D call. Germline V gives CDR1 SGHAT, CDR2 FQDESV (reference sequence). CDR3 length: 13 amino acids. The V gene lost 5 bases and the J gene lost 2 bases, with 9 bases spanning the gap. CDR3 bases: TGTGCCAGCAGCGCTACAGAGAACTATGGCTACACCTTC. It specifies CASSATENYGYTF.

The V call is TRBV6-5, the J call TRBJ1-1, with D unclear. This CDR3 has 14 residues. The V gene lost 7 bases and the J gene lost 0 bases, with 12 bases spanning the gap. From germline, CDR1 is MNHEY and CDR2 SVGAGI. This CDR3 is CASNSPGMNTEAFF. CDR3 coding DNA: TGTGCCAGCAATTCGCCAGGTATGAACACTGAAGCTTTCTTT.

The V call is TRBV5-1, the J call TRBJ2-2, with 9 bases identical to TRBD1. V lost 7 bases to trimming and J lost 4 bases; unmatched junction nucleotides: 2. This CDR3 is built from 13 residues. In germline, CDR1 is SGHRS, CDR2 YFSETQ. Here the CDR3 reads CASRQGGTGELFF. CDR3 sequence (DNA): TGCGCCAGCCGACAGGGGGGCACCGGGGAGCTGTTTTTT.

The chain combines TRBV2 with TRBJ1-6, with TRBD1 matching 10 bases. The germline gives CDR1 SNHLY, CDR2 FYNNEI. The CDR3 consists of 14 residues. Trimming removed 7 bases from V and 7 bases from J; junction bases left unmatched: 4. The CDR3: CASTGTGANSPLHF. The CDR3 DNA sequence: TGTGCCAGCACGGGGACAGGGGCGAATTCACCCCTCCACTTT.

The chain is built from TRBV19 and TRBJ1-5; TRBD1 is a possible D gene (5 bases). This CDR3 contains 14 residues. V was trimmed by 2 bases and J by 4 bases, leaving 9 bases between them. Germline V gives CDR1 LNHDA, CDR2 SQIVND (reference sequence). For the CDR3, the DNA is TGTGCCAGTAGTATACAGGGTGCAAATCAGCCCCAGCATTTT. Its translation: CASSIQGANQPQHF. The variable domain in full, completed from reference TRBV19 and TRBJ1-5, reads DGGITQSPKYLFRKEGQNVTLSCEQNLNHDAMYWYRQDPGQGLRLIYYSQIVNDFQKGDIAEGYSVSREKKESFPLTVTSAQKNPTAFYLCASSIQGANQPQHFGDGTRLSIL.

This chain connects TRBV25-1 to TRBJ2-2, with D tentatively TRBD1 (6 bases). The CDR3 runs 16 residues. With 3 bases removed from V and 0 bases from J, the gap between germline ends came to 11 bases. The germline V gene has CDR1 MGHDK and CDR2 SYGVNS. CDR3 coding DNA: TGTGCCAGCAGTGAGACAGGATCGACGAACACCGGGGAGCTGTTTTTT. Its protein product is CASSETGSTNTGELFF.

The chain uses TRBV7-2 and TRBJ1-2; a possible D gene is TRBD1 (5 bases). In germline, CDR1 is SGHTA, CDR2 FQGNSA. With 0 bases removed from V and 11 bases from J, the gap between germline ends came to 13 bases. This CDR3 region has 13 residues. Here the CDR3 DNA reads TGTGCCAGCAGCTTAGCGCGGGAGGGGAAATACACCTTC. Translation gives CASSLAREGKYTF.

V and J are TRBV15 and TRBJ1-1; D gene uncertain. This CDR3 is 13 amino acids long. CDR1 and CDR2 (germline): LNHNV, YYDKDF (reference sequence). Deletions cut 3 bases from V and 7 bases from J, with 12 bases between. CDR3 sequence reads: CATSRTSQIEAFF. The CDR3 DNA reads as TGTGCCACCAGCAGGACCTCACAGATTGAAGCTTTCTTT.